The source of this T cell receptor beta chain is a study of blood T cell repertoires in COVID-19. The CDR3 length is 13 residues. Trimming took 3 bases from V and 5 from J, leaving 8 bases between them. Germline V gives CDR1 KGHSH, CDR2 LQKENI. In the authors' workflow: Quantification of nucleated cells was approximated via reference gene primer amplification. The method was immunoSEQ multiplex PCR; TCRdb's version includes in-frame clones alone and lacks a portion of them. Clone size and V and J calls were adopted from that table, with D and trimming inferred from the DNA. The sample contains 85,000 to 95,000 clones, 89% of which appear only once.

The sequenced sample consisted of peripheral blood. The chain uses TRBV18 and TRBJ1-5; no clear D gene. This TCR was sampled from a man aged 55-75 years with COVID-19, enrolled during active disease. CDR3 residues: CASSPSVDQPQHF. CDR3 coding DNA: TGTGCCAGCTCACCTTCAGTGGATCAGCCCCAGCATTTT.